There are a few counts of the clone carrying this T cell receptor (beta chain). Its target is unknown. TCRdb reprocessed the RT-PCR reads via MiXCR and lists one record per CDR3 protein. The sample consists of a few hundred thousand distinct CDR3 sequences, less than 15% of them appearing once. This specimen comes from a study of response to subunit inactivated influenza vaccine. CDR3 length: 15 residues. V was trimmed by 5 bases and J by 2 bases, leaving 16 bases between them. Germline CDR1 and CDR2: LNHDA and SQIVND (reference sequence). Study-level findings and limits: Seasonal influenza vaccination, on each occasion, was suggested by the authors to recruit few new T cells.

Source: PBMCs from blood, taken roughly 12 days after vaccination. This TCR was sampled from a man aged 45-60 years who received an inactivated influenza vaccine. J is TRBJ2-7 and V is TRBV19; D is possibly TRBD2 (6 bases). The CDR3 DNA follows: TGTGCCAGTAGTCGCTCAGCGGGCAGGGCCTACGAGCAGTACTTC. Translating gives CASSRSAGRAYEQYF.